The T cell receptor beta chain under discussion was sequenced for a study of graft-versus-host responses after intestinal transplantation. Study-wide context: All of the recipients had induction that used anti-thymocyte globulin, then tacrolimus and steroids for approximately 3 years.

Germline CDR1 is MNHEY and CDR2 is SVGAGI. This CDR3 is built from 15 residues. V gave up 5 bases and J gave up 5 bases; unmatched junction bases: 7. Points from the study as a whole: Circulating GvH clones peaking coincided with falling HvG clones soon after transplant. Allografts from individuals with graft-donor T cell macrochimerism displayed high graft-versus-host to host-versus-graft clonal ratios.

Concerning this clone: Its target is unknown.

Clones were sequenced by immunoSEQ multiplex PCR, and TCRdb holds only the in-frame ones, with some missing. This table has roughly 80,000 clones, 92% appearing once. This chain joins TRBV6-5 and TRBJ2-1, with TRBD2 matching 9 bases. The sequenced sample was PBMCs, obtained 98 days after intestinal transplantation. The receptor was derived from a human patient who received an intestinal transplant, so some T cells may come from the graft donor. Here the CDR3 reads CASSLTGTSNNEQFF. CDR3 coding DNA: TGTGCCAGCAGTCTTACAGGGACTAGCAACAATGAGCAGTTCTTC.